Listed below are T cell receptor beta chains from one sample, sequenced in a study of T-cell reconstitution after alpha-beta-depleted transplantation in children. TCRdb fed the PCR reads into MiXCR, producing one record per CDR3 protein. The data hold just over 950,000 distinct CDR3 sequences, with about 30% observed a single time. The sample consisted of PBMCs, mostly from graft donor cells, taken 360 days after TCRalphabeta/CD19-depleted stem cell transplant. Receptor source: a boy in the first two years of life who had a stem cell transplant for SCID, so the T cells may come from the graft donor. CDR3s include the opening cysteine and the closing phenylalanine or tryptophan. A D gene is named only where the DNA matches it firmly. Clone sizes are given selectively: once, few, many, or a class where the clone is expanded.

J gene: TRBJ1-1
V gene: TRBV18
clone size: .
D gene: .
CDR3 DNA: TGTGCCAGCTCATCAAGACAAAACACTGAAGCTTTCTTT
CDR3 protein: CASSSRQNTEAFF

J gene: TRBJ2-2
V gene: TRBV9
clone size: .
D gene: .
CDR3 DNA: TGTGCCAGCAGCCCTCGGACCGTCCCGAACACCGGGGAGCTGTTTTTT
CDR3 protein: CASSPRTVPNTGELFF

J gene: TRBJ1-5
V gene: TRBV7-2
clone size: few
D gene: .
CDR3 DNA: TGTGCCAGCAGCTTACAGGCTATCCGGTGGAATCAGCCCCAGCATTTT
CDR3 protein: CASSLQAIRWNQPQHF

J gene: TRBJ2-2
V gene: TRBV10-3
clone size: few
D gene: .
CDR3 DNA: TGTGCCATCAGTGACGCCGAGGAGGGGACCGGGGAGCTGTTTTTT
CDR3 protein: CAISDAEEGTGELFF

J gene: TRBJ2-1
V gene: TRBV12-3/TRBV12-4
clone size: .
D gene: .
CDR3 DNA: TGTGCCAGCAGTTCAGGTTCCCCCGTGGGGGCGAGGGGTGAGCAGTTCTTC
CDR3 protein: CASSSGSPVGARGEQFF

J gene: TRBJ1-1
V gene: TRBV29-1
clone size: .
D gene: .
CDR3 DNA: TGCAGCGTTGAAACACGGATGAACACTGAAGCTTTCTTT
CDR3 protein: CSVETRMNTEAFF

J gene: TRBJ2-5
V gene: TRBV2
clone size: few
D gene: .
CDR3 DNA: TGTGCCAGCAGGCCCCGTGAGGCGTTAACAGAGACCCAGTACTTC
CDR3 protein: CASRPREALTETQYF

J gene: TRBJ2-5
V gene: TRBV24-1
clone size: few
D gene: .
CDR3 DNA: TGTGCCACCAGTGCCCCATTCGGGGGGCCCGGGCCCCAAGAGACCCAGTACTTC
CDR3 protein: CATSAPFGGPGPQETQYF

J gene: TRBJ2-7
V gene: TRBV30
clone size: .
D gene: .
CDR3 DNA: TGTGCCCTGGAGGGAGGGACAAACTCCTACGAGCAGTACTTC
CDR3 protein: CALEGGTNSYEQYF

J gene: TRBJ2-1
V gene: TRBV4-2
clone size: many
D gene: .
CDR3 DNA: TGTGCCAGCAGCCAAGAAAAGTTCTCCCCACACAATGAGCAGTTCTTC
CDR3 protein: CASSQEKFSPHNEQFF

J gene: TRBJ1-1
V gene: TRBV12-3/TRBV12-4
clone size: many
D gene: .
CDR3 DNA: TGTGCCAGCAGCCGACGGGCCCCGGACACTGAAGCTTTCTTT
CDR3 protein: CASSRRAPDTEAFF

J gene: TRBJ1-4
V gene: TRBV5-1
clone size: .
D gene: .
CDR3 DNA: TGCGCCAGCAGCCCGAACCTACGGACGGTTAATGAAAAACTGTTTTTT
CDR3 protein: CASSPNLRTVNEKLFF

J gene: TRBJ2-6
V gene: TRBV5-1
clone size: .
D gene: .
CDR3 DNA: TGCGCCAGCAGCATGGGACACGACTCTGGGGCCAACGTCCTGACTTTC
CDR3 protein: CASSMGHDSGANVLTF

J gene: TRBJ2-7
V gene: TRBV19
clone size: .
D gene: .
CDR3 DNA: TGTGCCAGTAGTACGGGGGCCTCCTACGAGCAGTACTTC
CDR3 protein: CASSTGASYEQYF

J gene: TRBJ1-6
V gene: TRBV20-1
clone size: .
D gene: TRBD1
CDR3 DNA: TGCAGTGTGGGGAACAGGGGACAGGGTAGTAAGTCACCCCTCCACTTT
CDR3 protein: CSVGNRGQGSKSPLHF

J gene: TRBJ2-1
V gene: TRBV7-8
clone size: .
D gene: .
CDR3 DNA: TGTGCCAGCAGCCCGACGTTCTATAATGAGCAGTTCTTC
CDR3 protein: CASSPTFYNEQFF

J gene: TRBJ2-7
V gene: TRBV12-3/TRBV12-4
clone size: .
D gene: TRBD1
CDR3 DNA: TGTGCCAGCAGTTCCTACCAGACAGGGCTCTACGAGCAGTACTTC
CDR3 protein: CASSSYQTGLYEQYF